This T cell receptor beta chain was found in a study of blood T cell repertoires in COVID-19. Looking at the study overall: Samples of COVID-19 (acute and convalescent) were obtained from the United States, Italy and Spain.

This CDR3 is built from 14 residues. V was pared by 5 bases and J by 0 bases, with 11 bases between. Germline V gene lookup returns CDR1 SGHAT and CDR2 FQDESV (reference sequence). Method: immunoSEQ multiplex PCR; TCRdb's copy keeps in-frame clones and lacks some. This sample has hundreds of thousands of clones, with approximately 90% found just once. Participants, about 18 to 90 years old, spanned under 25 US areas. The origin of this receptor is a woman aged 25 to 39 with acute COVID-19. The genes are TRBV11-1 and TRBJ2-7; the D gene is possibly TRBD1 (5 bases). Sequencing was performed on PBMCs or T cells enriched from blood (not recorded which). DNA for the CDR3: TGTGCCAGCAGCACCCGACAGAGCTCCTACGAGCAGTACTTC. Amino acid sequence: CASSTRQSSYEQYF. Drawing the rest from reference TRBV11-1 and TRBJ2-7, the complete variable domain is EAEVAQSPRYKITEKSQAVAFWCDPISGHATLYWYRQILGQGPELLVQFQDESVVDDSQLPKDRFSAERLKGVDSTLKIQPAELGDSAMYLCASSTRQSSYEQYFGPGTRLTVT.